This TCR beta chain was sequenced during a study of identical twins. TCRdb fed the 5' RACE reads into MiXCR, producing one record per CDR3 protein. The table lists 600,000 to 850,000 distinct CDR3 sequences, 15% to 20% of them singletons. V lost 0 bases, J lost 8 bases, and 17 bases lay in between. CDR1 and CDR2 from the germline V gene are SGHRS and YFSETQ. The CDR3 runs to 16 residues. This clonotype has ten or more counts. These data were likewise used in another study, on T cells expressing NK-cell markers. That paper adds: Of the CD8+ T cells in about 6 donors, 1.0-7.0% belonged to dominant NKG2C+ clonotypes.

Sequencing was performed on PBMCs. This sequence joins TRBV5-1 and TRBJ1-4; TRBD1 might be the D (6 bases). This clonotype originated in a woman under 30 in good health. This CDR3 reads CASSLDLSTGNEKLFF. As DNA, the CDR3 is TGCGCCAGCAGCTTGGACCTATCTACAGGGAACGAAAAACTGTTTTTT. Full variable domain (rest looked up from reference TRBV5-1 and TRBJ1-4): KAGVTQTPRYLIKTRGQQVTLSCSPISGHRSVSWYQQTPGQGLQFLFEYFSETQRNKGNFPGRFSGRQFSNSRSEMNVSTLELGDSALYLCASSLDLSTGNEKLFFGSGTQLSVL.